Listed below are T cell receptor beta chains from one sample, sequenced in a study of graft-versus-host responses after intestinal transplantation. Using immunoSEQ multiplex PCR, the repertoire was profiled, and TCRdb retains in-frame clones only, with some absent. The sample contains about 21,000 clones, approximately 92% of which appear only once. This material consisted of PBMCs, taken roughly ten weeks after intestinal transplantation. These TCRs come from a human patient who received an intestinal transplant, so some T cells may come from the graft donor. Each CDR3 is given with its conserved first and last residue. D genes are given only for firm matches. The size field is filled for only some rows; it gives once, few, many or a size class.

v_gene	abundance	j_gene	d_gene	CDR3aa	CDR3nt
TRBV7-2	once	TRBJ2-3	TRBD2	CASSTTRLATDTQYF	TGTGCCAGCAGCACGACAAGACTAGCCACAGATACGCAGTATTTT
TRBV21-1	.	TRBJ1-2	.	CASSKDTGQANYGYTF	TGTGCCAGCAGCAAAGATACAGGACAGGCTAACTATGGCTACACCTTC
TRBV19	.	TRBJ2-1	TRBD2	CASSIGSEGGGSYNEQFF	TGTGCCAGTAGTATAGGAAGTGAAGGCGGGGGTTCCTACAATGAGCAGTTCTTC
TRBV11-3	.	TRBJ2-7	.	CASSLDLLDSYEQYF	TGTGCCAGCAGCTTAGATTTGTTAGACTCCTACGAGCAGTACTTC
TRBV4-3	.	TRBJ2-1	.	CASSQAGGVSGNEQFF	TGCGCCAGCAGCCAAGCAGGTGGCGTCTCGGGCAATGAGCAGTTCTTC
TRBV5-4	.	TRBJ2-2	.	CASSLGGLIPGELFF	TGTGCCAGCAGCCTGGGCGGCCTGATCCCCGGGGAGCTGTTTTTT
TRBV9	.	TRBJ2-3	TRBD2	CASSASGGGSTDTQYF	TGTGCCAGCAGCGCCTCGGGCGGGGGGAGCACAGATACGCAGTATTTT
TRBV6-5	.	TRBJ2-3	.	CASSYGITSADTQYF	TGTGCCAGCAGTTACGGTATTACGTCGGCAGATACGCAGTATTTT
TRBV4-3	once	TRBJ1-1	.	CASSQQGTEAFF	TGCGCCAGCAGCCAACAGGGCACTGAAGCTTTCTTT
TRBV29-1	.	TRBJ1-4	.	CSVETGDEKLFF	TGCAGCGTTGAAACGGGGGATGAAAAACTGTTTTTT
TRBV7-9	.	TRBJ2-7	TRBD1	CASSLAGQGKDEQYF	TGTGCCAGCAGCTTAGCAGGACAGGGTAAGGACGAGCAGTACTTC
TRBV5-1	.	TRBJ1-2	.	CASSLALGPGGYGYTF	TGCGCCAGCAGCTTGGCCCTAGGACCGGGGGGCTATGGCTACACCTTC
TRBV9	.	TRBJ2-7	.	CASSTDRTAPGYEQYF	TGTGCCAGCAGCACCGACAGGACGGCGCCCGGCTACGAGCAGTACTTC
TRBV11-2	.	TRBJ2-1	TRBD2	CASTSSGNANEQFF	TGTGCCAGCACCTCTAGCGGGAACGCCAATGAGCAGTTCTTC
TRBV29-1	.	TRBJ2-7	.	CSARLIGKFYEQYF	TGCAGCGCCCGATTGATAGGGAAGTTCTACGAGCAGTACTTC
TRBV4-3	.	TRBJ1-2	.	CASSQDYEAGMDYGYTF	TGCGCCAGCAGCCAAGATTATGAGGCAGGGATGGACTATGGCTACACCTTC
TRBV11-3	.	TRBJ2-3	.	CASSFPLTDTQYF	TGTGCCAGCAGCTTCCCCCTAACTGATACGCAGTATTTT
TRBV14	few	TRBJ1-5	.	CARDLRDWSNQPQHF	TGTGCCAGAGACCTCAGGGATTGGAGCAATCAGCCCCAGCATTTT
TRBV7-7	.	TRBJ2-3	TRBD2	CASSPWTSGGPTDTQYF	TGTGCCAGCAGCCCCTGGACTAGCGGGGGACCCACAGATACGCAGTATTTT
TRBV5-1	few	TRBJ2-7	.	CASSLRPGSYEQYF	TGCGCCAGCAGCTTGAGACCGGGGTCCTACGAGCAGTACTTC
TRBV19	.	TRBJ1-5	TRBD1	CASSPWGQGNQPQHF	TGTGCCAGTAGTCCCTGGGGACAGGGGAACCAGCCCCAGCATTTT
TRBV2	once	TRBJ1-1	TRBD1	CASKGTGGSYGEAFF	TGTGCCAGCAAAGGGACAGGGGGTAGTTATGGTGAAGCTTTCTTT
TRBV11-2	.	TRBJ1-3	.	CASSLNGGLYF	TGTGCCAGCAGCCTTAATGGAGGATTATATTTT
TRBV27	once	TRBJ2-7	TRBD2	CASRRGLAGAEQYF	TGTGCCAGCAGGAGAGGACTAGCGGGGGCCGAGCAGTACTTC
TRBV5-6	.	TRBJ2-7	.	CASSLKLTAFYEQYF	TGTGCCAGCAGCTTAAAGCTGACAGCCTTCTACGAGCAGTACTTC
TRBV12-5	.	TRBJ1-1	.	CASGPYDMNTEAFF	TGTGCTAGTGGGCCCTACGACATGAACACTGAAGCTTTCTTT
TRBV9	.	TRBJ2-1	.	CASSVGLVGYNEQFF	TGTGCCAGCAGCGTAGGGCTAGTCGGTTACAATGAGCAGTTCTTC
TRBV5-6	.	TRBJ2-7	.	CASSNGPALYEQYF	TGTGCCAGCAGCAACGGGCCAGCTCTCTACGAGCAGTACTTC
TRBV7-9	.	TRBJ2-1	.	CASSHRLYNEQFF	TGTGCCAGCAGCCATCGGTTATACAATGAGCAGTTCTTC
TRBV27	once	TRBJ2-7	TRBD1	CASSVTGFGLDEQYF	TGTGCCAGCAGTGTGACAGGGTTTGGTCTAGACGAGCAGTACTTC
TRBV19	.	TRBJ1-2	.	CASSITWPNYGYTF	TGTGCCAGTAGTATTACATGGCCGAACTATGGCTACACCTTC
TRBV7-9	.	TRBJ2-1	.	CASSLADQVVEQFF	TGTGCCAGCAGCTTAGCAGACCAGGTCGTGGAGCAGTTCTTC
TRBV30	.	TRBJ2-1	.	CAWSVPSSYNEQFF	TGTGCCTGGAGTGTACCCAGCTCCTACAATGAGCAGTTCTTC
TRBV7-9	.	TRBJ2-1	.	CASSQSWGDGEQFF	TGTGCCAGCAGCCAGAGCTGGGGGGACGGTGAGCAGTTCTTC
TRBV11-2	.	TRBJ2-7	TRBD1	CASSLDPGGFYEQYF	TGTGCCAGCAGCTTAGATCCAGGGGGCTTCTACGAGCAGTACTTC
TRBV20-1	once	TRBJ1-1	.	CSATDTEAFF	TGCAGTGCCACGGACACTGAAGCTTTCTTT
TRBV4-3	.	TRBJ1-4	.	CASSQAGGRDEKLFF	TGCGCCAGCAGCCAAGCGGGGGGACGGGATGAAAAACTGTTTTTT
TRBV19	.	TRBJ1-1	.	CASKRGENTEAFF	TGTGCCAGTAAACGGGGCGAGAACACTGAAGCTTTCTTT